This T cell receptor beta chain was obtained from a study of synovial regulatory T cells in juvenile arthritis. Study-level results: Synovial Tregs shared more CDR3 sequences with iaTregs than other blood Tregs. Across patients, iaTreg TCR repertoires were mostly private, partly shared with synovial Teff and blood CPL.

Synovial fluid was collected with matched peripheral blood from each patient with active arthritis. This clone is labeled medium-sized based on frequency. No antigen is known for it. Sequencing was performed with immunoSEQ multiplex PCR; in TCRdb, only in-frame clones are kept and a portion is missing. The listing records roughly 1,400 clones. CDR1 is SNHLY, CDR2 FYNNEI, per germline. The CDR3 has 15 residues. The DNA is unrecorded. This receptor was taken from a donor younger than 30 with juvenile idiopathic arthritis. The sample was Treg cells from the synovium. The gene calls are TRBV2 and TRBJ2-3; no DNA is available, so the TRBD2 call from TCRdb remains unchecked. The CDR3 loop reads CASSEGGGVTDTQYF.